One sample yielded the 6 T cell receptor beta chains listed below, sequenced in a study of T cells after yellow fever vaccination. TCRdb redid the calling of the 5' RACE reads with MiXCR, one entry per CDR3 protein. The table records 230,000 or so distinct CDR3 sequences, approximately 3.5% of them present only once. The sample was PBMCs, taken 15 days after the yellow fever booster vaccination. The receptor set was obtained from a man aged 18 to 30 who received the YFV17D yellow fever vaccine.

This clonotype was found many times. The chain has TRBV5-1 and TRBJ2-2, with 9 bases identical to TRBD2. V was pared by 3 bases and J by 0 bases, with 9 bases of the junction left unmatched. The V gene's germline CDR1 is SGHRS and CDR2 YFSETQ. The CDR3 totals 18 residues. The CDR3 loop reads CASSSGLALGSNTGELFF. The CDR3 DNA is TGCGCCAGCAGCTCTGGACTAGCGTTGGGGTCGAACACCGGGGAGCTGTTTTTT.

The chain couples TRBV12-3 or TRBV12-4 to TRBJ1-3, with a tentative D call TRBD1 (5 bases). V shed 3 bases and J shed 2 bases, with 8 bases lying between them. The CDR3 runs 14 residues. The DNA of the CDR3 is TGTGCCAGCAGTTTCGGGGCGGCTGGAAACACCATATATTTT. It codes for CASSFGAAGNTIYF.

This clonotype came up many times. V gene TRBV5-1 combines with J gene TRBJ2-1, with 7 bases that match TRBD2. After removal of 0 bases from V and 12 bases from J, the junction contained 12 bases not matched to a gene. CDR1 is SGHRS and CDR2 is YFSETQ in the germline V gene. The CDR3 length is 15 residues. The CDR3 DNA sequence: TGCGCCAGCAGCTTGGAAGGGGCTAGCGGTTTCCGGCAGTTCTTC. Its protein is CASSLEGASGFRQFF.

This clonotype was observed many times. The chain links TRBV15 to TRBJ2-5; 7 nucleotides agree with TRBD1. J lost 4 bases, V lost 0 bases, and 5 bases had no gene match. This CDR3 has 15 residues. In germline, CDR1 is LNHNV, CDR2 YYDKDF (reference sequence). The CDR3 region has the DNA TGTGCCACCAGCAGAGATAAACCAGGGGGAGAGACCCAGTACTTC. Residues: CATSRDKPGGETQYF.

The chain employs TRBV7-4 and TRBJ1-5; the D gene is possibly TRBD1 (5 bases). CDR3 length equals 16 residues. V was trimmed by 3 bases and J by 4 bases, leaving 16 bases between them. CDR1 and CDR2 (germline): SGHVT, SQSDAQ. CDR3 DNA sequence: TGTGCCAGCAGCTTCCGGGACCGCGGCGTTAATCAGCCCCAGCATTTT. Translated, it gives CASSFRDRGVNQPQHF.

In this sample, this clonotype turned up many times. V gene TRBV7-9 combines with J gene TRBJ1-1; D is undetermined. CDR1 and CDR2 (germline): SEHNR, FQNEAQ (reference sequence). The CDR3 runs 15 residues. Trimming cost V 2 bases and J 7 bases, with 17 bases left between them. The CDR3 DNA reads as TGTGCCAGCAGCTTAAGTCCGCGGACTGTCAGTGAAGCTTTCTTT. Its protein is CASSLSPRTVSEAFF.